The 12 T cell receptor beta chains reported below all come from one sample, sequenced in a study of OX40 agonist ivuxolimab in advanced cancers. TCRdb's table, derived via immunoSEQ multiplex PCR, lists solely in-frame clones and lacks some. This table holds around 73,000 clones, around 90% found once. The source material was CD4+ or CD8+ T cells sorted from blood, sampled in a trial of the OX40 agonist ivuxolimab. These receptors were taken from an adult with an advanced solid tumor such as melanoma, head and neck, liver or kidney cancer.

The rearrangement uses TRBV10-3 and TRBJ1-2; D call uncertain. The CDR3 totals 14 residues. CDR1 ENHRY and CDR2 SYGVKD come from the germline V gene. V was trimmed by 0 bases and J by 1 base, leaving 6 bases between them. The CDR3 DNA reads as TGTGCCATCAGTGAGTCTACCCTTAACTATGGCTACACCTTC. Amino acid sequence: CAISESTLNYGYTF.

The rearrangement joins TRBV7-2 to TRBJ1-2; D is undetermined. V lost 5 bases and J lost 0, with 10 bases in between. Germline CDR1 and CDR2: SGHTA and FQGNSA. This CDR3 is built from 14 residues. CDR3 sequence (DNA): TGTGCCAGCAGCACGAGGGCGGCTAACTATGGCTACACCTTC. It specifies CASSTRAANYGYTF.

Here the CDR3 reads CASSESRPGETQYF. DNA of the CDR3: TGTGCCAGCAGTGAATCTCGGCCCGGTGAGACCCAGTACTTC. This chain uses TRBV6-1 with TRBJ2-5, with unresolved D. The CDR3 extends over 14 amino acids. Per germline, CDR1 MNHNS and CDR2 SASEGT. Trimming cost V 2 bases and J 5 bases, with 12 bases left between them.

The genes are TRBV5-1 and TRBJ2-7; 13 positions agree with TRBD2. V lost 4 bases, J lost 5 bases, and 9 bases stayed unmatched. The CDR3 runs to 16 residues. Germline values: CDR1 SGHRS, CDR2 YFSETQ. The CDR3 reads CASSPGLAGLEHEQYF. The CDR3 nucleotides are TGCGCCAGCAGCCCGGGACTAGCGGGACTGGAACACGAGCAGTACTTC.

The chain has TRBV5-1 and TRBJ2-7; TRBD2 agrees at 12 bases. CDR1 and CDR2 (germline): SGHRS, YFSETQ. Trimming removed 7 bases from V and 5 bases from J; junction bases left unmatched: 10. This CDR3 region has 15 residues. The CDR3 loop is CASGRTSGIRNEQYF. DNA for the CDR3: TGCGCCAGCGGGAGGACTAGCGGGATTCGTAACGAGCAGTACTTC.

The chain carries TRBV11-1 and TRBJ2-4; 12 bases agree with TRBD2. Germline CDR1 reads SGHAT; CDR2 reads FQDESV (reference sequence). Losses at the gene ends were 5 bases for V and 1 base for J; bases not matched to a gene: 9. The CDR3 contains 18 residues. The CDR3: CASSPRTSGKVAKNIQYF. The CDR3 bases are TGTGCCAGCAGCCCCCGGACTAGCGGGAAAGTCGCCAAAAACATTCAGTACTTC.

This sequence joins TRBV28 and TRBJ2-3, with a tentative D call TRBD2 (5 bases). CDR1 and CDR2 from the germline V gene are MDHEN and SYDVKM. V shed 3 bases and J shed 6 bases, with 16 bases lying between them. The length of the CDR3 is 15 residues. CDR3 sequence reads: CASSLGRTTGDTQYF. The CDR3 DNA follows: TGTGCCAGCAGTTTGGGCAGAACAACGGGGGATACGCAGTATTTT.

The rearrangement uses TRBV11-3 and TRBJ1-1; D is undetermined. Trimming took 3 bases from V and 7 from J, leaving 9 bases between them. Germline loops: CDR1 SGHNT, CDR2 YENEEA. The CDR3 is 12 residues long. CDR3 amino acids: CASSLFMGEAFF. The CDR3 bases are TGTGCCAGCAGCTTGTTTATGGGTGAAGCTTTCTTT.

This clone was seen only a few times. The chain uses TRBV7-8 and TRBJ2-5, with unresolved D. V lost 4 bases, J lost 5 bases, and 8 bases lay in between. The CDR3 covers 12 residues. Germline CDR1 is SGHVS and CDR2 is FQNEAQ. DNA for the CDR3: TGTGCCAGCAGCTCCCGGGTTGAGACCCAGTACTTC. This translates into CASSSRVETQYF.

CDR3 residues: CASSESTHEQYF. The CDR3 DNA reads TGCGCCAGCAGTGAGTCGACCCACGAGCAGTACTTC. This sequence joins TRBV10-2 and TRBJ2-7, with D unclear. V was pared by 0 bases and J by 5 bases, with 5 bases between. The CDR3 is 12 amino acids. Germline CDR1 and CDR2: WSHSY and SAAADI.

The gene calls are TRBV9 and TRBJ2-3, with D possibly matching TRBD2 (5 bases). Germline V gene sequence: CDR1 SGDLS, CDR2 YYNGEE. The CDR3 is 14 amino acids. V was clipped by 0 bases and J by 5 bases, with 10 bases between them. CDR3 nucleotide sequence: TGTGCCAGCAGCGTAGACGGGAATGGAGATACGCAGTATTTT. Encoded protein: CASSVDGNGDTQYF.

DNA of the CDR3: TGCGCCAGCAGCCGAGTACAGGGGGCGAGTAGCGAGACCCAGTACTTC. The encoded protein is CASSRVQGASSETQYF. The chain has TRBV4-1 and TRBJ2-5, with 9 nucleotides matching TRBD1. Trimming removed 4 bases from V and 5 bases from J; junction bases left unmatched: 11. Germline CDR1 and CDR2: MGHRA and YSYEKL. The CDR3 has 16 residues.